A single sample gave rise to the 9 T cell receptor beta chains below, sequenced in a study of technical replicates of blood from a handful of donors. Assay: immunoSEQ multiplex PCR; the TCRdb copy retains only in-frame clones and omits some. Of roughly 82,000 clones listed, over 90% are singletons. The sample taken for sequencing was T cells isolated from PBMCs. These receptors were taken from a human donor in good health.

The V gene is TRBV6-4, the J gene TRBJ2-2; 7 positions agree with TRBD2. With V trimmed by 4 bases and J by 3 bases, 2 bases remained unmatched. Germline CDR1 is MRHNA and CDR2 is SNTAGT. The CDR3 runs to 14 residues. CDR3 amino acids: CASSVAGDTGELFF. The CDR3 nucleotides read TGTGCCAGCAGTGTGGCGGGGGACACCGGGGAGCTGTTTTTT.

The V gene is TRBV2, the J gene TRBJ1-1; TRBD1 is a possible D gene (5 bases). Trimming shortened V by 7 bases and J by 5 bases, and 20 bases separated the two germline ends. The CDR3 consists of 15 residues. Looked up from germline, CDR1 is SNHLY and CDR2 is FYNNEI. The CDR3 is CASKGRAQAETEAFF. CDR3 coding DNA: TGTGCCAGCAAGGGCAGGGCTCAGGCGGAGACTGAAGCTTTCTTT.

The chain has TRBV6-5 and TRBJ2-7, with TRBD1 as a possible D gene (6 bases). Germline V gives CDR1 MNHEY, CDR2 SVGAGI. This CDR3 is 15 amino acids long. The ends were cut back, 5 bases at V and 7 bases at J, with 21 bases in the middle. CDR3: CASSVQGQGASEQYF. The CDR3 DNA follows: TGTGCCAGCAGTGTTCAGGGACAAGGGGCGTCAGAGCAGTACTTC.

V usage is TRBV27 and J usage is TRBJ2-3; D perhaps matches TRBD2 (5 bases). Trimming took off 5 bases at V and 6 bases at J, with 9 bases between the two ends. The length of the CDR3 is 12 residues. Germline CDR1 MNHEY, CDR2 SMNVEV (reference sequence). CDR3 DNA sequence: TGTGCCAGCAGTCCTAGCCAGGATACGCAGTATTTT. This sequence encodes CASSPSQDTQYF.

V is TRBV4-1 and J is TRBJ2-5; possible D gene TRBD1, 6 bases. Germline values: CDR1 MGHRA, CDR2 YSYEKL. V lost 1 base and J lost 1, with 7 bases in between. CDR3 size: 14 residues. CDR3 coding DNA: TGCGCCAGCAGCCAAGGACAGGCCCAAGAGACCCAGTACTTC. Translating it yields CASSQGQAQETQYF.

This chain links TRBV4-1 with TRBJ2-1; tentative D call: TRBD2 (6 bases). Trimming took off 0 bases at V and 7 bases at J, with 16 bases between the two ends. Germline CDR1 is MGHRA and CDR2 is YSYEKL. The CDR3 contains 16 residues. The CDR3 loop reads CASSQDGLAGGNEQFF. The CDR3, as DNA: TGCGCCAGCAGCCAAGATGGGTTGGCTGGGGGGAATGAGCAGTTCTTC.

The chain couples TRBV7-3 to TRBJ2-1; a possible D gene is TRBD1 (5 bases). Germline assignment: CDR1 SGHTA and CDR2 FQGTGA. V shed 2 bases and J shed 0 bases, with 8 bases lying between them. This CDR3 has 15 residues. The CDR3 is CASSLVRGSYNEQFF. Written as DNA, the CDR3 is TGTGCCAGCAGCTTAGTAAGGGGCTCCTACAATGAGCAGTTCTTC.

This chain links TRBV18 with TRBJ2-6; TRBD1 might be the D (6 bases). V was shortened by 3 bases and J by 0 bases, with 12 bases between the two germline ends. The CDR3 has 17 residues. CDR1 is KGHSH, CDR2 LQKENI, per germline. As DNA, the CDR3 is TGTGCCAGCTCACCCGGACAGCTCTACTCTGGGGCCAACGTCCTGACTTTC. It codes for CASSPGQLYSGANVLTF.

This chain uses TRBV5-1 with TRBJ2-1; TRBD1 agrees at 9 bases. The junction had 16 bases not matched to a gene; V was cut back by 4 bases and J by 14 bases. The CDR3 runs 15 residues. Germline-derived CDR1 and CDR2 are SGHRS and YFSETQ. The CDR3 region is CASSDKDRGLLAKFF. In DNA form, the CDR3 reads TGCGCCAGCAGCGACAAGGACAGGGGACTTCTAGCGAAGTTCTTC.